The entry below describes one TCR beta chain. The authors' processing: Quantification of nucleated cells was approximated via reference gene primer amplification. Method: immunoSEQ multiplex PCR; TCRdb's copy keeps in-frame clones and lacks some. Clone size and V and J calls were adopted from that table, with D and trimming inferred from the DNA. Of under 300,000 clones in the sample, less than 85% were seen once. This specimen belongs to a study of blood T cell repertoires in COVID-19. On the study more broadly: Both acute and convalescent COVID-19 samples were obtained from the United States, Italy and Spain. Sources were T cells, B-cell-depleted T cells, or PBMCs; the material itself was cDNA or gDNA.

V shed 7 bases and J 7 bases; nucleotides not matched to a gene: 12. CDR1 and CDR2 from the germline V gene are SGHNT and YYREEE (reference sequence). The CDR3 has 15 amino acids. This receptor was taken from a woman aged 80 or older with active or convalescent COVID-19. This chain links TRBV5-4 with TRBJ2-1, with TRBD2 identical over 9 bases. Sequencing input: peripheral blood. CDR3 region: CASARQREAGNEQFF. The CDR3, as DNA: TGTGCCAGCGCCCGCCAGCGGGAGGCCGGAAATGAGCAGTTCTTC.